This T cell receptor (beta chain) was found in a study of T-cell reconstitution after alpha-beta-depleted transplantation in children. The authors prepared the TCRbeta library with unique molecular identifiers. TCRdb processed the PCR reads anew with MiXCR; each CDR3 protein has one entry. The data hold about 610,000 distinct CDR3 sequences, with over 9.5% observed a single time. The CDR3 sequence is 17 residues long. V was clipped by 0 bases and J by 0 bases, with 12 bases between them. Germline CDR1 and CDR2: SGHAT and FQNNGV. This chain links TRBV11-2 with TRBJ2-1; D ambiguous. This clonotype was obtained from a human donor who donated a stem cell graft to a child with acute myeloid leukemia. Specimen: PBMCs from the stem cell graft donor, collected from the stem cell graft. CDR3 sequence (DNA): TGTGCCAGCAGCTTAGAAGCTCTACGAGGCTCCTACAATGAGCAGTTCTTC. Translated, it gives CASSLEALRGSYNEQFF.